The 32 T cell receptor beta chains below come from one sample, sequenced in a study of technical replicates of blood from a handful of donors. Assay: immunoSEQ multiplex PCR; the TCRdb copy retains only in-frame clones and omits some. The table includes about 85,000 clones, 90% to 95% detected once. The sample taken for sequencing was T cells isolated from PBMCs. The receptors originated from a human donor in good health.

The CDR3 sequence: CSVGTGDQPQHF. The CDR3 DNA reads as TGCAGCGTTGGGACAGGGGACCAGCCCCAGCATTTT. V usage is TRBV29-1 and J usage is TRBJ1-5, with TRBD1 matching over 9 bases. With 4 bases clipped from V and 7 bases from J, the junction kept 2 bases outside the gene matches. Germline loops: CDR1 SQVTM, CDR2 ANQGSEA. The CDR3 covers 12 residues.

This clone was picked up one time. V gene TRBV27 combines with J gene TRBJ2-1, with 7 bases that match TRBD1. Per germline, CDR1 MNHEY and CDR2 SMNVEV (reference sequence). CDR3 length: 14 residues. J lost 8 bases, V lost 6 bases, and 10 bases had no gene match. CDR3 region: CASSPQDRLYEQFF. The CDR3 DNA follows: TGTGCCAGCAGCCCCCAGGACAGGCTGTATGAGCAGTTCTTC.

The CDR3 protein is CASSGQVWNEQFF. The CDR3 nucleotides are TGTGCCAGCAGCGGACAGGTTTGGAATGAGCAGTTCTTC. The rearrangement links TRBV9 to TRBJ2-1, with TRBD1 as a possible D gene (6 bases). This CDR3 comprises 13 residues. The V and J ends lost 3 bases and 7 bases respectively, with 11 bases between them. Germline V gives CDR1 SGDLS, CDR2 YYNGEE. Filled out from reference TRBV9 and TRBJ2-1, the complete variable domain reads DSGVTQTPKHLITATGQRVTLRCSPRSGDLSVYWYQQSLDQGLQFLIQYYNGEERAKGNILERFSAQQFPDLHSELNLSSLELGDSALYFCASSGQVWNEQFFGPGTRLTVL.

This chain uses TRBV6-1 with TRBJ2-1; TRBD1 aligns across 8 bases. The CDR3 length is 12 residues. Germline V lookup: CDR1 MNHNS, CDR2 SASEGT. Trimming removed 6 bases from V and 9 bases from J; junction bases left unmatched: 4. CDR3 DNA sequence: TGTGCCAGCAGCTACAGGGGGAGTGAGCAGTTCTTC. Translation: CASSYRGSEQFF.

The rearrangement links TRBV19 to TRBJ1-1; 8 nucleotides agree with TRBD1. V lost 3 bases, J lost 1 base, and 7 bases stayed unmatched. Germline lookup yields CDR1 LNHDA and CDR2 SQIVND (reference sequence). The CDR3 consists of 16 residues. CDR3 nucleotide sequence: TGTGCCAGTAGTATTCCATGGACAGGGCGGAACACTGAAGCTTTCTTT. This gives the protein CASSIPWTGRNTEAFF.

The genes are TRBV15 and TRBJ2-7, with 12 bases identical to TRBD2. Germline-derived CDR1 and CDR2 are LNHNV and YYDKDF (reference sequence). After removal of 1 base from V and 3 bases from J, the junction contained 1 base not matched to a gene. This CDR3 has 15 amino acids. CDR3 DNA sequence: TGTGCCACCAGCAGAGGACTAGCGGGAGACTACGAGCAGTACTTC. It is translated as CATSRGLAGDYEQYF.

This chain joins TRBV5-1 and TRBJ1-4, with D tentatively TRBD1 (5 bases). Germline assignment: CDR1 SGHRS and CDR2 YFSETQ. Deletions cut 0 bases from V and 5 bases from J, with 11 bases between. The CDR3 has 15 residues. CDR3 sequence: CASSLGGLTNEKLFF. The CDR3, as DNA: TGCGCCAGCAGCTTGGGGGGACTGACGAATGAAAAACTGTTTTTT. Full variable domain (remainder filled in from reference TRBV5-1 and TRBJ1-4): KAGVTQTPRYLIKTRGQQVTLSCSPISGHRSVSWYQQTPGQGLQFLFEYFSETQRNKGNFPGRFSGRQFSNSRSEMNVSTLELGDSALYLCASSLGGLTNEKLFFGSGTQLSVL.

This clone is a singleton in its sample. The CDR3 coding sequence is TGTGCCAGCAGAGCAGGGGACACTGAAGCTTTCTTT. Amino acids: CASRAGDTEAFF. The chain couples TRBV2 to TRBJ1-1, with D possibly matching TRBD1 (6 bases). Trimming removed 6 bases at V and 3 bases at J, with 8 bases between. CDR1 is SNHLY and CDR2 is FYNNEI in the germline V gene. The CDR3 covers 12 residues.

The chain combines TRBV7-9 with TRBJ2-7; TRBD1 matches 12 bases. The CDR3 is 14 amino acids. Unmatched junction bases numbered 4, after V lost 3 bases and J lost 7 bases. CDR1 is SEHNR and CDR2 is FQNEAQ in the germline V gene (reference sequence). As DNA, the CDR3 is TGTGCCAGCAGCTTGGGACAGGGGGCAATAGAGCAGTACTTC. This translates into CASSLGQGAIEQYF.

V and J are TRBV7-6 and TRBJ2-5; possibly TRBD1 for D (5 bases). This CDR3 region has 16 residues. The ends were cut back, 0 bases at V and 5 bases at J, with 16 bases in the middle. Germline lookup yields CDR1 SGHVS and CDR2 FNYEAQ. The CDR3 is CASSLAQTGPQETQYF. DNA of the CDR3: TGTGCCAGCAGCTTAGCGCAAACAGGACCACAGGAGACCCAGTACTTC.

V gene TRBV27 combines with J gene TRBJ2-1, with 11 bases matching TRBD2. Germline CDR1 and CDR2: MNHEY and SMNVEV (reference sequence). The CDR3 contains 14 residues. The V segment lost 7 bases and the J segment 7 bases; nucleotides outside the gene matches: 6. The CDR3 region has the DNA TGTGCCAGCAAACTAGCGGGAGTTAAAAATGAGCAGTTCTTC. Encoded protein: CASKLAGVKNEQFF.

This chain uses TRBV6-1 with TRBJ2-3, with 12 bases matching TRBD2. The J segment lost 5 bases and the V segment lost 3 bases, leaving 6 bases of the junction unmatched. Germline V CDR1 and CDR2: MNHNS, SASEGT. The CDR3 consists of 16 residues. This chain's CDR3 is CASSELAGGPQDTQYF. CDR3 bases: TGTGCCAGCAGTGAGCTAGCGGGAGGGCCTCAAGATACGCAGTATTTT.

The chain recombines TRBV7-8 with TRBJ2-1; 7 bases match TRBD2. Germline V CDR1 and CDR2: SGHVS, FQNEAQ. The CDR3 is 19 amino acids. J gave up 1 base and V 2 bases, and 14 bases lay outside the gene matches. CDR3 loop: CASSLRWGFASGSYNEQFF. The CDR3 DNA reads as TGTGCCAGCAGCTTACGATGGGGTTTCGCTAGCGGATCCTACAATGAGCAGTTCTTC. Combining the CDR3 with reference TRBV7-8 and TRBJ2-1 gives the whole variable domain GAGVSQSPRYKVAKRGQDVALRCDPISGHVSLFWYQQALGQGPEFLTYFQNEAQLDKSGLPSDRFFAERPEGSVSTLKIQRTQQEDSAVYLCASSLRWGFASGSYNEQFFGPGTRLTVL.

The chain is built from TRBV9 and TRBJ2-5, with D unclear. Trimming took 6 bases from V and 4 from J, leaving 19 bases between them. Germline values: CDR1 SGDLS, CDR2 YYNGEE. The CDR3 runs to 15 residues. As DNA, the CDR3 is TGTGCCAGCACCCCCCGAGCTTCGCGAGTAGAGACCCAGTACTTC. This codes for CASTPRASRVETQYF. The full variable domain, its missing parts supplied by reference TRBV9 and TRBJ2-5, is DSGVTQTPKHLITATGQRVTLRCSPRSGDLSVYWYQQSLDQGLQFLIQYYNGEERAKGNILERFSAQQFPDLHSELNLSSLELGDSALYFCASTPRASRVETQYFGPGTRLLVL.

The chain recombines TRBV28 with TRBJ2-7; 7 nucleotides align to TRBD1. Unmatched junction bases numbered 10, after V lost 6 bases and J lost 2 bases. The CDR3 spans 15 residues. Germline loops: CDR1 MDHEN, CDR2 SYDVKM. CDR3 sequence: CASRNPRDRTYEQYF. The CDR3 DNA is TGTGCCAGCAGAAACCCCAGGGACAGAACCTACGAGCAGTACTTC.

In DNA, the CDR3 is TGTGCCAGCAGCCCTAGTTCTGGTAGTGAAAAACTGTTTTTT. Its translation is CASSPSSGSEKLFF. V gene TRBV11-2 combines with J gene TRBJ1-4; no definite D call. The CDR3 consists of 14 residues. Trimming took 5 bases from V and 7 from J, leaving 14 bases between them. The V gene's germline CDR1 is SGHAT and CDR2 FQNNGV.

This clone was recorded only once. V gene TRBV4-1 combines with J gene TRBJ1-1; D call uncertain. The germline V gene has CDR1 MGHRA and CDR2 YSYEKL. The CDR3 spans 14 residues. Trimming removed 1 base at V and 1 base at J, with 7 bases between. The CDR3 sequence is CASSQGAPNTEAFF. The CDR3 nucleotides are TGCGCCAGCAGCCAAGGCGCCCCGAACACTGAAGCTTTCTTT.

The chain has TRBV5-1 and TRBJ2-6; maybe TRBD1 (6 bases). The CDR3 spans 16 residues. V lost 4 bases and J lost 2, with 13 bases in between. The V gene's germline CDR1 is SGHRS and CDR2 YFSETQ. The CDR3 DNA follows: TGCGCCAGCAGCGAACCAGGGGTGGCTGGGGCCAACGTCCTGACTTTC. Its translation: CASSEPGVAGANVLTF.

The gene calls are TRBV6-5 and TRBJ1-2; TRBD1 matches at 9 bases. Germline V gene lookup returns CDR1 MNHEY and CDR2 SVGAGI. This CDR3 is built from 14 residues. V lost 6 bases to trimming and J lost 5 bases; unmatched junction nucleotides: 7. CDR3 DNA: TGTGCCAGCAGAGCCGGGACAGGGAAATATGGCTACACCTTC. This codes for CASRAGTGKYGYTF.

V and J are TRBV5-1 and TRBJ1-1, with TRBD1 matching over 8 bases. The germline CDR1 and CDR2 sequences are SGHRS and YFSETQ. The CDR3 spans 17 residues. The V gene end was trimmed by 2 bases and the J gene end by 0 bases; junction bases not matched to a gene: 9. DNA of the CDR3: TGCGCCAGCAGCTTCGAGCAGGGGGCCCTTTTGAACACTGAAGCTTTCTTT. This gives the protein CASSFEQGALLNTEAFF.

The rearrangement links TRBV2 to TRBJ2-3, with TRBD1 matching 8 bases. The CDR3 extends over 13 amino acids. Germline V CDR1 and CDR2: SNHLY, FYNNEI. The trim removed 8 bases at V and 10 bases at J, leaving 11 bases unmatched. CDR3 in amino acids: CASLWTGFMSQYF. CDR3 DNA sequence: TGTGCCAGCCTTTGGACAGGGTTCATGTCGCAGTATTTT.

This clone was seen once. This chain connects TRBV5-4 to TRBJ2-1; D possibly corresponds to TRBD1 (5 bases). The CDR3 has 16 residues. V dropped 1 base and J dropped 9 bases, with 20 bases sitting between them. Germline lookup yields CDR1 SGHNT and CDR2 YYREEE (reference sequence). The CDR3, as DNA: TGTGCCAGCAGCTTGTTCGGTGGGGCGGCCAGAGGTGAGCAGTTCTTC. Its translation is CASSLFGGAARGEQFF.

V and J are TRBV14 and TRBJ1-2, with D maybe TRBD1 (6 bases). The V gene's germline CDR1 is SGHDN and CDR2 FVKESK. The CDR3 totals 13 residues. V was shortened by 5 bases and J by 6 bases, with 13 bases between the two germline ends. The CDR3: CASSSQGTDGYTF. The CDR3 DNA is TGTGCCAGCAGCTCCCAGGGGACGGATGGCTACACCTTC.

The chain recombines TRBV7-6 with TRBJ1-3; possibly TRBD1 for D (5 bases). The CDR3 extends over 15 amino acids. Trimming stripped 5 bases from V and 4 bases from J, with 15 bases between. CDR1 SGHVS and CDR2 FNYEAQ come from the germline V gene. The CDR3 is CASSRYIGGGNTIYF. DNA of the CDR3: TGTGCCAGCAGCAGATACATTGGGGGGGGAAACACCATATATTTT.

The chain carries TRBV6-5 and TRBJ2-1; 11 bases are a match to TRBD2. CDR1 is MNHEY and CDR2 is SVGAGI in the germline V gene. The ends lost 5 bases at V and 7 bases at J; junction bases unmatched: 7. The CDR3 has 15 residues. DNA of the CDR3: TGTGCCAGCAGTCCCCGACTAGCGGGGATAAATGAGCAGTTCTTC. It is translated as CASSPRLAGINEQFF.

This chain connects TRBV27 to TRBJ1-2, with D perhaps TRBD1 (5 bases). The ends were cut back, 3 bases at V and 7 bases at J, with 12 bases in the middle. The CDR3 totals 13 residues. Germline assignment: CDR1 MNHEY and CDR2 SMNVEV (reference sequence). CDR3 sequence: CASSFAGGSGYTF. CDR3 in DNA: TGTGCCAGCAGTTTCGCGGGGGGTTCTGGCTACACCTTC.

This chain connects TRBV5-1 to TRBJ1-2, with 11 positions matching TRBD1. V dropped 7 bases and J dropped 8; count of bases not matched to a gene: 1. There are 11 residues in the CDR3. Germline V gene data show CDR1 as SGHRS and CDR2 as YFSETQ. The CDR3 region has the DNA TGCGCCAGCGGGACAGGGGGGGGCTACACCTTC. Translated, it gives CASGTGGGYTF.

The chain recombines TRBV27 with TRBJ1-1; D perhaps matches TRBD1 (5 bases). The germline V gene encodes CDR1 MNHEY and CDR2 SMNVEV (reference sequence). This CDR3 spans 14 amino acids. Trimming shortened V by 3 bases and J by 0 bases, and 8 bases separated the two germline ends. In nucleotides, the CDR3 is TGTGCCAGCAGTTTTGGGGCATTGAACACTGAAGCTTTCTTT. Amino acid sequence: CASSFGALNTEAFF.

The CDR3 bases are TGTGCCAGCAGTTTCAGGTTATCACTAGCGGGAGGAACCTACGAGCAGTACTTC. Translation: CASSFRLSLAGGTYEQYF. The V and J genes are TRBV28 and TRBJ2-7; 12 bases are a match to TRBD2. V trimming: 3 bases; J trimming: 2 bases; junction bases outside the gene matches: 11. The CDR3 runs to 18 residues. From germline, CDR1 is MDHEN and CDR2 SYDVKM.

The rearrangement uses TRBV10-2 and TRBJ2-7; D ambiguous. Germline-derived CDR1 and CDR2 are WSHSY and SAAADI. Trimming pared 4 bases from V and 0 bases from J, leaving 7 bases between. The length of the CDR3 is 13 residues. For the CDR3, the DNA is TGCGCCAGCAGTGTTAGTGTCTCCTACGAGCAGTACTTC. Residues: CASSVSVSYEQYF.

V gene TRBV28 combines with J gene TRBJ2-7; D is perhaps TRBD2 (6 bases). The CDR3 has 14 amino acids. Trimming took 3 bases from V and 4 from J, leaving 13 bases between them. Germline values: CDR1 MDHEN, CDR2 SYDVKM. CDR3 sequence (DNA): TGTGCCAGCAGTTTCTCGGGAGTTCAATACGAGCAGTACTTC. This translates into CASSFSGVQYEQYF.

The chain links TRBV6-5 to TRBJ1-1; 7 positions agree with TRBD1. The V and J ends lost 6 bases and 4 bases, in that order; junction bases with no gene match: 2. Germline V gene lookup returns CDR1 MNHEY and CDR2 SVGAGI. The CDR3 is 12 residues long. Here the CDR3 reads CASSQGVTEAFF. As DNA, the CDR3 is TGTGCCAGCAGCCAGGGGGTCACTGAAGCTTTCTTT.